This T cell receptor (beta chain) was retrieved from a study of immune evolution from preneoplasia to lung adenocarcinoma (dated by TCRdb to the early 2020s). For context, the study as a whole: HLA loss of heterozygosity was seen in about 7.6%, 15% and 36% of AIS, MIA and ADC lesions, and in no AAH lesions. Immune contexture across lung adenocarcinoma precursors and invasive adenocarcinoma was profiled using immune gene expression, TCR sequencing and multiplex immunofluorescence. Resected precursor lesions (AAH, AIS, MIA) and invasive adenocarcinomas were each compared against paired morphologically normal lung tissue. Sample size was based on specimen availability rather than a prior power calculation. The immune data were integrated with whole exome sequencing and methylation data from the same cohort of nodules. The overall cohort comprised 40 to 60 patients with pulmonary nodules who underwent surgical resection. The TCR sequencing data were obtained from 45 to 60 patients. The study reported that roughly 110 samples were used for TCR sequencing. POLYSOLVER was used to infer Class I HLA alleles from exome data, and LOHHLA was used to detect allele-specific HLA loss. Beyond this particular receptor, the publication reports: Because all patients came from Japan and China, whether the findings apply to Western populations was uncertain. Compared with EGFR-mutant or double wild-type lesions, KRAS-mutant nodules had the highest T cell clonality. Normal lung had the highest top T cell clone frequencies, which appeared to decline progressively from AAH through AIS, MIA and invasive adenocarcinoma. Normal lung showed the highest clonality, whereas later-stage lesions appeared to have higher T cell density and diversity but lower clonality. The findings were based on association rather than direct causation, and larger cohorts with long-term follow-up and longitudinal biopsies were deemed needed.

Worth noting for this clone: Its antigen has not been determined. At one boundary the junction diverges from the germline segment, which might be a read error.

Using the immunoSEQ hsTCRbeta Kit, TCR beta CDR3 regions were sequenced from DNA. The published analysis was carried out like this. The ImmunoSEQ Analyzer was used to analyse the TCR sequencing data. T cell clonality was defined as 1 minus Pielou's evenness, as computed on productive rearrangements. T cell diversity was measured with the inverse Simpson index on productive templates. T cell density was defined as TCR beta template counts normalized to usable DNA, with usable DNA estimated by amplification and sequencing of housekeeping genes. Two-sided Kruskal-Wallis tests were used to compare TCR metrics between histologic stages. TCRdb re-hosts the immuneACCESS table, in-frame sequences only. Its copies lack some clones; in the studies checked, an unresolved V gene accounts for under half of them, and the cause for the rest is not known. The V and J calls and the clone size are those of that table, but D and trimming were determined from the DNA. For this sample the table gives approximately 5,000 clones, of which over 65% were detected only once. Clones ranked in the top ten supply roughly 7% of the sample.

CDR1 and CDR2 (SSHAT, FNYEAQ) derive from the germline V gene (reference sequence). Its CDR3 holds 16 amino acids, cysteine through phenylalanine. CDR3 DNA is the only sequence kept; it has 48 bases, read in frame from the first base. Resection was performed on patients in Japan or China between the mid-2010s and the late 2010s. Histologic diagnosis of each case was confirmed independently by two lung cancer pathologists on H&E slides. To enrich premalignant or tumor cells for nucleic acid extraction, macro-dissection was performed after pathologic assessment. DNA was isolated from FFPE tissue using the AllPrep DNA/RNA FFPE Kit.

The TCR was taken from a person aged 55-85 years with lung adenocarcinoma. Here the chain combines TRBV7-7 and TRBJ1-1; 8 bases in the middle match TRBD1. The specimen was FFPE lung adenocarcinoma in situ tissue. Taken with the paper, the label for cell subset or site translates to: preinvasive adenocarcinoma in situ (AIS). Read as DNA, the sequence is TGTGCTAGCAGCGACTTGGGACAGGCGGGAAACACTGAAGCTTTCTTT. Its translation is CASSDLGQAGNTEAFF.